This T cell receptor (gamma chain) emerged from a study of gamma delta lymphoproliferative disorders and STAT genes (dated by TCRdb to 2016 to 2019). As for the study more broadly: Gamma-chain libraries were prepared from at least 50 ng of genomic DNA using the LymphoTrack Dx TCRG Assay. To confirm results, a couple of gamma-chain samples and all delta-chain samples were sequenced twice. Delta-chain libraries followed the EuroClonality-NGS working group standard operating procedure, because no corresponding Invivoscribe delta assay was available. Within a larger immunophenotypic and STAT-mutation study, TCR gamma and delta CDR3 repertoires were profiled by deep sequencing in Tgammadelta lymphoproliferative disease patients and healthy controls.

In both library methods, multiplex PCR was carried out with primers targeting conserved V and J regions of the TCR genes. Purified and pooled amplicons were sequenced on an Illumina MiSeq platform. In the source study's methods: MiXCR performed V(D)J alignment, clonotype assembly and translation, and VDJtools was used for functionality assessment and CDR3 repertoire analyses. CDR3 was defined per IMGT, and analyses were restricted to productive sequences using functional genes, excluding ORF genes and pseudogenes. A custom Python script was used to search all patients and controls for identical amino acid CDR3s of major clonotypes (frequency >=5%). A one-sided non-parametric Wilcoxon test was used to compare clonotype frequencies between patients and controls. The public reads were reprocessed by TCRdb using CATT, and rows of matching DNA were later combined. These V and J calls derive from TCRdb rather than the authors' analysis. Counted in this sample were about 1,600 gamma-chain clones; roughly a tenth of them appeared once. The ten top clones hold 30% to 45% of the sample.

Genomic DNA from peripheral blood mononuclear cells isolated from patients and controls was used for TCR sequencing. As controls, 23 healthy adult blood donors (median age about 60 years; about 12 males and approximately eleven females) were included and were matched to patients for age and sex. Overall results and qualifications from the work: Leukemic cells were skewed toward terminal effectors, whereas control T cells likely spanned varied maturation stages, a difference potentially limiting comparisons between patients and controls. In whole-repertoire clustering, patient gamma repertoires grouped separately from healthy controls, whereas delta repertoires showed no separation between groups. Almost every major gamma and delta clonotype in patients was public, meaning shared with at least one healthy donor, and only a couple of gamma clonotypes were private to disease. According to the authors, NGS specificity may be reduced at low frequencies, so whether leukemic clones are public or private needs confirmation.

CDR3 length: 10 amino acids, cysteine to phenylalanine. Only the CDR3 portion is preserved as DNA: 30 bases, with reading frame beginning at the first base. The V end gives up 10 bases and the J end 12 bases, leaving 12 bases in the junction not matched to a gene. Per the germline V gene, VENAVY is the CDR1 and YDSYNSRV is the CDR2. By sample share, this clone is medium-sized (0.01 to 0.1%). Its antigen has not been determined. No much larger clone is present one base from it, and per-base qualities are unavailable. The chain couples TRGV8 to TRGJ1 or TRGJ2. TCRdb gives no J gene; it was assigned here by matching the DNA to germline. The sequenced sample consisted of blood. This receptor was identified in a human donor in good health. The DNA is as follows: TGTGCCACTCCCCAGGCCGGGAAACTCTTT. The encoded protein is CATPQAGKLF.